This is a list of T cell receptor beta chains from one sample in a study of cytomegalovirus exposure and HLA in healthy donors. Here immunoSEQ multiplex PCR was the method, and the copy in TCRdb shows in-frame clones only, minus some. The profile covers 100,000 to 150,000 clones, with over 75% appearing a single time and 5.9% taken by the ten largest. Sequencing was done on a sample of PBMCs. These receptors were collected from a woman in her thirties or forties in good health and CMV-seropositive. Each CDR3 is given with its conserved first and last residue. D genes are given only for firm matches. Some rows mark clone size as missing; the rest say once, few, many or name a class of expanded clone.

CDR3: CASSGRRGGIVQPQHF; DNA: TGTGCCAGTAGTGGCCGGCGGGGGGGAATTGTGCAGCCCCAGCATTTT; J: TRBJ1-5; size: .; D: .; V: TRBV19
CDR3: CASSQGTVGYEQYF; DNA: TGTGCCAGCAGCCAGGGGACAGTAGGCTACGAGCAGTACTTC; J: TRBJ2-7; size: .; D: TRBD1; V: TRBV4-2
CDR3: CASSLLPVSLAGYEQYF; DNA: TGTGCCAGCAGCCTACTCCCAGTTTCCCTGGCAGGCTACGAGCAGTACTTC; J: TRBJ2-7; size: .; D: .; V: TRBV7-2
CDR3: CASSLDRAGGYTF; DNA: TGTGCCAGCAGCTTGGACAGGGCAGGTGGCTACACCTTC; J: TRBJ1-2; size: .; D: TRBD1; V: TRBV7-6
CDR3: CASSSRGFNEQFF; DNA: TGTGCCAGCAGTTCCAGGGGGTTTAATGAGCAGTTCTTC; J: TRBJ2-1; size: few; D: TRBD1; V: TRBV27
CDR3: CASKVGGATGETQYF; DNA: TGTGCCAGCAAAGTTGGGGGGGCGACTGGAGAGACCCAGTACTTC; J: TRBJ2-5; size: .; D: .; V: TRBV6-1
CDR3: CASSQGQGTEGEKLFF; DNA: TGCGCCAGCAGCCAAGGACAGGGAACTGAAGGTGAAAAACTGTTTTTT; J: TRBJ1-4; size: .; D: TRBD1; V: TRBV4-1
CDR3: CASSGGDTHIAKNIQYF; DNA: TGCGCCAGCAGCGGTGGGGACACTCACATAGCCAAAAACATTCAGTACTTC; J: TRBJ2-4; size: .; D: .; V: TRBV5-1
CDR3: CASSSGTSGGQETQYF; DNA: TGTGCCAGCAGCTCGGGGACTAGCGGGGGGCAAGAGACCCAGTACTTC; J: TRBJ2-5; size: .; D: TRBD2; V: TRBV5-6
CDR3: CASSPDSGGAKEQYF; DNA: TGTGCCAGCAGTCCCGACTCAGGGGGCGCTAAAGAGCAGTACTTC; J: TRBJ2-7; size: once; D: TRBD1; V: TRBV28
CDR3: CASSPDRGDYEQYF; DNA: TGCGCCAGCAGCCCTGACAGGGGTGACTACGAGCAGTACTTC; J: TRBJ2-7; size: .; D: TRBD1; V: TRBV4-1
CDR3: CATSGSADTQYF; DNA: TGTGCCACTAGCGGGAGTGCAGATACGCAGTATTTT; J: TRBJ2-3; size: .; D: TRBD2; V: TRBV6-5
CDR3: CASSLLGTSTDTQYF; DNA: TGTGCCAGCAGCTTGCTTGGGACTAGCACAGATACGCAGTATTTT; J: TRBJ2-3; size: .; D: .; V: TRBV5-5
CDR3: CASSLFDRGKEGNTEAFF; DNA: TGTGCCAGCAGTTTATTTGACAGGGGCAAAGAGGGGAACACTGAAGCTTTCTTT; J: TRBJ1-1; size: .; D: TRBD1; V: TRBV27
CDR3: CASSPRWNTEAFF; DNA: TGTGCCAGCAGCCCTAGGTGGAACACTGAAGCTTTCTTT; J: TRBJ1-1; size: once; D: .; V: TRBV7-6
CDR3: CASRSTAGSAEQYF; DNA: TGTGCCAGCAGGTCGACCGCAGGGTCGGCCGAGCAGTACTTC; J: TRBJ2-7; size: .; D: .; V: TRBV6-5
CDR3: CSVKAVAGFTDTQYF; DNA: TGCAGCGTTAAAGCGGTAGCGGGCTTCACAGATACGCAGTATTTT; J: TRBJ2-3; size: .; D: TRBD2; V: TRBV29-1
CDR3: CASSLGPEDQPQHF; DNA: TGTGCCAGCAGCTTAGGGCCAGAAGATCAGCCCCAGCATTTT; J: TRBJ1-5; size: .; D: .; V: TRBV11-2
CDR3: CASSMGDRVSEQYF; DNA: TGTGCCAGTAGTATGGGGGACAGGGTCAGCGAGCAGTACTTC; J: TRBJ2-7; size: .; D: TRBD1; V: TRBV19
CDR3: CASRPGHLNTEAFF; DNA: TGTGCCAGCAGACCCGGACACCTGAACACTGAAGCTTTCTTT; J: TRBJ1-1; size: .; D: .; V: TRBV27
CDR3: CASSEGGTGDLNEKLFF; DNA: TGTGCCAGCAGCGAAGGGGGGACAGGCGACCTTAATGAAAAACTGTTTTTT; J: TRBJ1-4; size: .; D: TRBD1; V: TRBV6-1
CDR3: CASSVAGTRANEQFF; DNA: TGTGCCAGCAGCGTAGCGGGTACTAGAGCCAATGAGCAGTTCTTC; J: TRBJ2-1; size: .; D: .; V: TRBV9
CDR3: CASSVESSSGANVLTF; DNA: TGTGCCAGCAGCGTAGAGTCGAGCTCTGGGGCCAACGTCCTGACTTTC; J: TRBJ2-6; size: .; D: .; V: TRBV9
CDR3: CASKRYSAGYGYTF; DNA: TGCGCCAGCAAGCGTTATAGTGCGGGGTATGGCTACACCTTC; J: TRBJ1-2; size: .; D: .; V: TRBV5-1
CDR3: CASSERVVYNSPLHF; DNA: TGTGCCAGCAGTGAACGGGTAGTGTATAATTCACCCCTCCACTTT; J: TRBJ1-6; size: .; D: .; V: TRBV6-1
CDR3: CASSPSQGMNTEAFF; DNA: TGTGCCAGCAGCCCGTCCCAGGGGATGAACACTGAAGCTTTCTTT; J: TRBJ1-1; size: once; D: .; V: TRBV5-4
CDR3: CASSLAGGRTTEAFF; DNA: TGCGCCAGCAGCTTGGCGGGGGGGAGGACCACTGAAGCTTTCTTT; J: TRBJ1-1; size: once; D: .; V: TRBV5-1
CDR3: CASSLMSDRGNSPLHF; DNA: TGCGCCAGCAGCTTGATGTCGGACAGGGGTAATTCACCCCTCCACTTT; J: TRBJ1-6; size: .; D: TRBD1; V: TRBV5-1
CDR3: CASSRQGTGNTIYF; DNA: TGTGCCAGCAGTCGACAGGGGACTGGAAACACCATATATTTT; J: TRBJ1-3; size: once; D: TRBD1; V: TRBV28
CDR3: CAISAGQGTSETQYF; DNA: TGTGCCATCAGCGCCGGACAGGGCACATCAGAGACCCAGTACTTC; J: TRBJ2-5; size: .; D: TRBD1; V: TRBV10-3
CDR3: CSVEDSGFEQYF; DNA: TGCAGCGTTGAAGACTCGGGGTTCGAGCAGTACTTC; J: TRBJ2-7; size: .; D: .; V: TRBV29-1
CDR3: CASSYGGSPLHF; DNA: TGTGCCAGCAGTTACGGGGGTTCACCCCTCCACTTT; J: TRBJ1-6; size: .; D: .; V: TRBV27